The sequence of this T cell receptor beta chain was determined in a study of T cell repertoires in cytomegalovirus infection. The CDR3 is 17 residues long. CDR1 is MDHEN and CDR2 is SYDVKM in the germline V gene. Trimming cost V 3 bases and J 9 bases, with 24 bases left between them. This clonotype was counted ten times or more. No antigen is known for it. One entry per CDR3 protein results from TCRdb running MiXCR on the reads. Counted here are approximately 340,000 distinct CDR3 sequences, 25% to 35% occurring once; the ten biggest clones make up 20%. This clonotype was obtained from a human donor in good health (CMV status not recorded). Some clones in this sample may be carry-over from other donors' samples. The sample was cultured PBMCs, taken from culture after CMV antigen stimulation. The chain recombines TRBV28 with TRBJ2-1; D is possibly TRBD1 (6 bases). The CDR3 region is CASSFAEADRLGGEQFF. DNA for the CDR3: TGTGCCAGCAGTTTCGCAGAGGCAGATCGGCTAGGGGGTGAGCAGTTCTTC.